Reported below is one T cell receptor (beta chain). This entry is derived from a study of cytomegalovirus exposure and HLA in healthy donors. V trimming: 6 bases; J trimming: 10 bases; junction bases outside the gene matches: 12. Looked up from germline, CDR1 is SGHRS and CDR2 is YFSETQ. The CDR3 loop spans 14 amino acids. A multiplex PCR was run with 60 Vbeta primers and 13 Jbeta primers. Data came from immunoSEQ multiplex PCR; TCRdb stores just in-frame clones and leaves some out. The repertoire consists of around 200,000 clones, with about 83% occurring once and the leading ten covering approximately 10%.

Source material: PBMCs. The TCR sequence derives from a woman between 45 and 60 years old in good health and CMV-seropositive. This chain connects TRBV5-1 to TRBJ2-1, with TRBD2 matching 8 bases. The CDR3 region is CASTSGGQTGEQFF. CDR3 in DNA: TGCGCCAGCACCTCGGGGGGGCAGACCGGGGAGCAGTTCTTC.